Listed here are 25 T cell receptor beta chains from one sample, sequenced in a study of immune cell composition in non-small cell lung cancer. The method was immunoSEQ multiplex PCR; TCRdb's version includes in-frame clones alone and lacks a portion of them. The table has about 10,000 clones, about 60% seen once; the top ten hold over 15%. The sample was lung tumor tissue. All receptors derive from a human donor with non-small cell lung cancer.

V is TRBV5-1 and J is TRBJ2-1; a weak D match, TRBD1 (6 bases). V was pared by 3 bases and J by 6 bases, with 16 bases between. The CDR3 totals 15 residues. The germline gives CDR1 SGHRS, CDR2 YFSETQ. CDR3 loop: CASSSLSTGGNEQFF. The CDR3 coding sequence is TGCGCCAGCAGCTCCCTCTCGACAGGCGGCAATGAGCAGTTCTTC.

This clone was recorded once. The chain uses TRBV28 and TRBJ1-1; the D is unclear. This CDR3 has 12 amino acids. Germline values: CDR1 MDHEN, CDR2 SYDVKM. Trimming removed 6 bases at V and 5 bases at J, with 10 bases between. The CDR3 sequence: CASRMRPTEAFF. CDR3 DNA sequence: TGTGCCAGCAGAATGCGGCCGACTGAAGCTTTCTTT.

This clone was found a few times. The chain combines TRBV5-5 with TRBJ2-1; 10 nucleotides agree with TRBD2. The germline V gene encodes CDR1 SGHKS and CDR2 YYEKEE (reference sequence). V was clipped by 0 bases and J by 9 bases; unmatched bases: 6. CDR3 size: 15 residues. CDR3 in amino acids: CASSLGAGGLGEQFF. In nucleotides, the CDR3 is TGTGCCAGCAGCTTGGGAGCGGGAGGGCTGGGTGAGCAGTTCTTC.

The table lists this clone with a few counts. The chain has TRBV2 and TRBJ1-1; D gene unclear. The germline V and J ends were trimmed by 4 bases and 6 bases, with 9 bases remaining between them. The CDR3 totals 12 residues. Germline values: CDR1 SNHLY, CDR2 FYNNEI. The CDR3 here is CASSGIGAEAFF. As DNA, the CDR3 is TGTGCCAGCAGTGGGATCGGGGCTGAAGCTTTCTTT.

The chain couples TRBV4-2 to TRBJ2-3, with 8 bases that match TRBD2. Trimming at V came to 3 bases and at J to 3 bases, leaving 20 bases not matched to a gene. Germline V lookup: CDR1 LGHNA, CDR2 YNFKEQ. The CDR3 is 20 residues long. CDR3 coding DNA: TGTGCCAGCAGCCAGAGTCCGGGGGGGGCAGGTTTCGGGAGGACAGATACGCAGTATTTT. It yields the protein CASSQSPGGAGFGRTDTQYF.

V and J are TRBV19 and TRBJ2-1; possible D gene TRBD2, 5 bases. CDR3 length: 16 amino acids. The ends were cut back, 3 bases at V and 0 bases at J, with 12 bases in the middle. Germline loops: CDR1 LNHDA, CDR2 SQIVND (reference sequence). CDR3 region: CASSIGLMSSYNEQFF. The CDR3 DNA sequence: TGTGCCAGTAGTATCGGACTGATGAGCTCCTACAATGAGCAGTTCTTC.

The chain links TRBV7-2 to TRBJ2-3; D possibly corresponds to TRBD2 (5 bases). Germline CDR1 is SGHTA and CDR2 is FQGNSA. The CDR3 length is 15 residues. Between the trimmed V and J ends, which lost 2 bases and 0 bases, there was a span of 9 bases. The DNA for the CDR3 is TGTGCCAGCAGCTTAATGAGAGGGAGCACAGATACGCAGTATTTT. It specifies CASSLMRGSTDTQYF.

The chain joins TRBV7-8 to TRBJ1-1; D is unclear. The germline V gene has CDR1 SGHVS and CDR2 FQNEAQ. V lost 4 bases to trimming and J lost 5 bases, with 14 bases between them. The CDR3 sequence is 14 residues long. The CDR3 coding sequence is TGTGCCAGCAGCTCCGACCCCGCGAGGACTGAAGCTTTCTTT. Translating gives CASSSDPARTEAFF.

The gene calls are TRBV9 and TRBJ2-1; 10 bases match TRBD2. The CDR3 loop spans 16 amino acids. With 0 bases clipped from V and 8 bases from J, the junction kept 8 bases outside the gene matches. CDR1 is SGDLS, CDR2 YYNGEE, per germline. CDR3 region: CASSVVALAGAHEQFF. The DNA of the CDR3 is TGTGCCAGCAGCGTAGTAGCCCTAGCGGGAGCCCATGAGCAGTTCTTC.

The chain has TRBV27 and TRBJ2-7, with TRBD2 matching over 8 bases. The CDR3 runs 15 residues. Germline values: CDR1 MNHEY, CDR2 SMNVEV (reference sequence). V dropped 0 bases and J dropped 5; count of bases not matched to a gene: 6. The CDR3 DNA reads TGTGCCAGCAGTTTATCCGTAGCGGGACTAGACGAGCAGTACTTC. Translating gives CASSLSVAGLDEQYF.

The chain employs TRBV11-3 and TRBJ2-1; D uncertain. Germline V lookup: CDR1 SGHNT, CDR2 YENEEA. Trimming left V 0 bases short and J 10 bases short, with 13 bases between. The CDR3 extends over 14 amino acids. CDR3 in amino acids: CASSLESSTTEQFF. The CDR3 nucleotides read TGTGCCAGCAGCTTAGAATCGAGTACTACCGAGCAGTTCTTC.

CDR3 sequence reads: CASSLTGTGGNTIYF. Written as DNA, the CDR3 is TGTGCCAGCAGCCTCACCGGGACAGGGGGAAACACCATATATTTT. The chain carries TRBV7-2 and TRBJ1-3; 9 nucleotides agree with TRBD1. J lost 4 bases, V lost 5 bases, and 6 bases had no gene match. Germline V CDR1 and CDR2: SGHTA, FQGNSA. CDR3 length: 15 amino acids.

This clone was found a few times. The chain employs TRBV10-3 and TRBJ1-2, with 8 bases aligning to TRBD1. The CDR3 loop spans 11 amino acids. Germline assignment: CDR1 ENHRY and CDR2 SYGVKD. V was pared by 10 bases and J by 5 bases, with 3 bases of the junction left unmatched. CDR3 in DNA: TGTGCCACGGGACAGGAGTATGGCTACACCTTC. Translation gives CATGQEYGYTF.

CDR3 protein: CASTLAGGADYEQYF. CDR3 DNA: TGTGCCAGCACCTTAGCGGGAGGAGCCGACTACGAGCAGTACTTC. The chain employs TRBV27 and TRBJ2-7, with 10 nucleotides matching TRBD2. Trimming removed 7 bases from V and 3 bases from J; junction bases left unmatched: 9. The CDR3 consists of 15 residues. From germline, CDR1 is MNHEY and CDR2 SMNVEV (reference sequence).

The V and J genes are TRBV30 and TRBJ2-5; D might be TRBD2 (6 bases). V was shortened by 7 bases and J by 5 bases, with 20 bases between the two germline ends. CDR1 is GTSNPN and CDR2 is SVGIG in the germline V gene (reference sequence). This CDR3 is built from 14 residues. CDR3 sequence (DNA): TGTGCCTTCACGCCGGGACTCGACAAGGAGACCCAGTACTTC. This codes for CAFTPGLDKETQYF.

In its sample, this clone is medium-sized. The chain couples TRBV4-2 to TRBJ1-2; TRBD1 aligns across 10 bases. Germline CDR1 is LGHNA and CDR2 is YNFKEQ. Trimming at V came to 0 bases and at J to 3 bases, leaving 7 bases not matched to a gene. The CDR3 has 17 amino acids. This CDR3 is CASSQESSGQGHYGYTF. The CDR3 DNA sequence: TGTGCCAGCAGCCAAGAGTCTTCGGGACAGGGGCACTATGGCTACACCTTC.

The chain carries TRBV28 and TRBJ1-5; maybe TRBD1 (5 bases). CDR3 size: 16 residues. Trimming removed 5 bases at V and 1 base at J, with 15 bases between. CDR1 and CDR2 from the germline V gene are MDHEN and SYDVKM. The CDR3: CASSRLQGGSNQPQHF. CDR3 DNA sequence: TGTGCCAGCAGTCGATTGCAGGGAGGAAGCAATCAGCCCCAGCATTTT.

This clone was seen once. The chain recombines TRBV5-1 with TRBJ1-4; TRBD1 matches at 12 bases. CDR3 size: 15 residues. Germline trimming cut 4 bases from V and 12 bases from J; bases unmatched to any gene: 10. The germline V gene has CDR1 SGHRS and CDR2 YFSETQ. DNA for the CDR3: TGCGCCAGCAGCCCGGTGGGACAGGGGGCTTTTCAACTGTTTTTT. It translates to CASSPVGQGAFQLFF.

The chain carries TRBV29-1 and TRBJ2-1; tentatively, D is TRBD2 (5 bases). V dropped 4 bases and J dropped 8 bases, with 15 bases sitting between them. CDR1 SQVTM and CDR2 ANQGSEA come from the germline V gene. This CDR3 has 13 residues. The CDR3 DNA reads TGCAGCGTTGGGCTAGCTGCGGCCTATGAGCAGTTCTTC. Its translation: CSVGLAAAYEQFF.

This clone was counted a few times. The chain links TRBV19 to TRBJ2-7, with TRBD2 identical over 7 bases. The germline V gene encodes CDR1 LNHDA and CDR2 SQIVND (reference sequence). V shed 4 bases and J 1 base; nucleotides not matched to a gene: 4. This CDR3 has 14 residues. In nucleotides, the CDR3 is TGTGCCAGTAGTACTAGCGGTGTTTCCTACGAGCAGTACTTC. It is translated as CASSTSGVSYEQYF.

A few counts support this clone. The chain uses TRBV7-3 and TRBJ2-2; 7 nucleotides agree with TRBD2. With V trimmed by 5 bases and J by 8 bases, 14 bases remained unmatched. Germline-derived CDR1 and CDR2 are SGHTA and FQGTGA. The CDR3 totals 16 residues. The CDR3 DNA reads TGTGCCAGCAGCGGACCGGGGGAGGGCCTAGGTGGGGAGCTGTTTTTT. It is translated as CASSGPGEGLGGELFF.

The V gene is TRBV29-1, the J gene TRBJ1-2, with 8 bases fitting TRBD1. V gave up 6 bases and J gave up 0 bases; unmatched junction bases: 3. Germline CDR1 is SQVTM and CDR2 is ANQGSEA. The CDR3 contains 13 residues. The CDR3 spells CSVPGQANYGYTF. The CDR3 DNA reads as TGCAGCGTCCCGGGACAGGCTAACTATGGCTACACCTTC.

This rearrangement joins TRBV5-1 to TRBJ1-3, with a possible D match to TRBD1 (6 bases). Looked up from germline, CDR1 is SGHRS and CDR2 is YFSETQ. Trimming pared 0 bases from V and 1 base from J, leaving 17 bases between. CDR3 length: 18 residues. The CDR3 bases are TGCGCCAGCAGCTTGGAAGGGCGGGGGCAAGGATCTGGAAACACCATATATTTT. This encodes CASSLEGRGQGSGNTIYF.

This clone was counted a few times. The chain uses TRBV4-1 and TRBJ1-2, with D unresolved. This CDR3 comprises 14 residues. Trimming took off 0 bases at V and 2 bases at J, with 7 bases between the two ends. CDR1 and CDR2 from the germline V gene are MGHRA and YSYEKL. In DNA, the CDR3 is TGCGCCAGCAGCCAAGATGGCCGCAACTATGGCTACACCTTC. It translates to CASSQDGRNYGYTF.

This clone has a handful of counts. The V gene is TRBV10-3, the J gene TRBJ2-3; 9 bases agree with TRBD1. Germline V gene lookup returns CDR1 ENHRY and CDR2 SYGVKD. With V trimmed by 11 bases and J by 5 bases, 8 bases remained unmatched. The CDR3 is made up of 13 amino acids. The CDR3 nucleotides read TGTGCCGTACAGGGGGCATTGGGAGATACGCAGTATTTT. Its translation is CAVQGALGDTQYF.